This TCR beta chain was obtained from a study of shared clonotypes between healthy human individuals. The CDR3 is made up of 14 amino acids. V dropped 4 bases and J dropped 8 bases, with 14 bases sitting between them. Germline V gene data show CDR1 as LGHNA and CDR2 as YSLEER. Produced via immunoSEQ multiplex PCR; TCRdb's table is partial and in-frame only. The sample contains approximately 500,000 clones, 79% of which appear only once. Those who donated, Caucasian adults without exception, all lived in Nashville, Tennessee. Researchers drew on some 97 million PBMCs for genomic DNA from unsorted samples.

The V gene is TRBV4-3, the J gene TRBJ2-2, with D uncertain. The TCR sequence derives from a woman in her forties in good health. Some clones in this sample may be carry-over from other donors' samples. The sequencing sample was made of PBMCs. The CDR3, as DNA: TGCGCCAGCAGCCCTAATCGCGACTGGGGGGAGCTGTTTTTT. Its protein product is CASSPNRDWGELFF.